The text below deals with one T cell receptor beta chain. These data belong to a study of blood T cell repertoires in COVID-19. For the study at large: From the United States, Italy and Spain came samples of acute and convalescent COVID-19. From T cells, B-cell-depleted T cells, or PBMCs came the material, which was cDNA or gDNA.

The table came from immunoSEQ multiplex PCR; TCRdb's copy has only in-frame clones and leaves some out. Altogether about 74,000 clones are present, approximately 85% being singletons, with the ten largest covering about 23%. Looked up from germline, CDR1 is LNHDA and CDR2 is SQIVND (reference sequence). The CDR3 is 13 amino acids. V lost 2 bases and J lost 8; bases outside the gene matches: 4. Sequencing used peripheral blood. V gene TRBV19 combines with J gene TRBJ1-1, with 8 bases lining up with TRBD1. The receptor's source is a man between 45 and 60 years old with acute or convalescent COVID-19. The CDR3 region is CASSITAGGEAFF. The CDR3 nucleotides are TGTGCCAGTAGTATAACGGCAGGGGGCGAAGCTTTCTTT.